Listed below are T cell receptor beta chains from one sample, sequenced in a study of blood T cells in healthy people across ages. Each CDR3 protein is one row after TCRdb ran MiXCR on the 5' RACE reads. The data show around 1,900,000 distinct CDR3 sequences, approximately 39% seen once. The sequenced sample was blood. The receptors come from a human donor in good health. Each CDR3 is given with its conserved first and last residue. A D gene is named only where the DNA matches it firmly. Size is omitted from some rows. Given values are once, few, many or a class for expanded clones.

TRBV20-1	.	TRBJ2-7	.	TGCAGTGCTAGAGATCGACGAGGGGGTTACACCTACGAGCAGTACTTC	CSARDRRGGYTYEQYF
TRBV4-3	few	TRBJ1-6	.	TGCGCCAGCAGCCAGGACCTCCTCGGGGATTCACCCCTCCACTTT	CASSQDLLGDSPLHF
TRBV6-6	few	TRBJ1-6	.	TGTGCCAGCAGTTACGGTGGCAGAAGCTCCTATAATTCACCCCTCCACTTT	CASSYGGRSSYNSPLHF
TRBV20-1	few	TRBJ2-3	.	TGCAGTGCTAAGGGACTTTTGAACACAGATACGCAGTATTTT	CSAKGLLNTDTQYF
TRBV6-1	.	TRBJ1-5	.	TGTGCCAGCAGTGAATTAAGGGGCTTAAATCAGCCCCAGCATTTT	CASSELRGLNQPQHF
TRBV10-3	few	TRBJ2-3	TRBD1	TGTGCCATCAGGACGACAGGGGCGGACGATACGCAGTATTTT	CAIRTTGADDTQYF
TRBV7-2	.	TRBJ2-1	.	TGTGCCAGCAGCCCACTAAGTCGGGGGAATGAGCAGTTCTTC	CASSPLSRGNEQFF
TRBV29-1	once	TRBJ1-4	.	TGCAGCGTTGAAGACGGAACTAATGAAAAACTGTTTTTT	CSVEDGTNEKLFF
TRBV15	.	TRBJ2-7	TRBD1	TGTGCCACCAGCATAAACCGGGACAGGGACTACGAGCAGTACTTC	CATSINRDRDYEQYF
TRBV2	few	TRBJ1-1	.	TGTGCCAGCCGGACAGAACTGAACACTGAAGCTTTCTTT	CASRTELNTEAFF
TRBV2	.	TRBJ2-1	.	TGTGCCAGCGCTAGTGTCTCCTACAATGAGCAGTTCTTC	CASASVSYNEQFF
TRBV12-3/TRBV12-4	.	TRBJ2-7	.	TGTGCCAGCAGTTCTGCAGGGAACTCCTACGAGCAGTACTTC	CASSSAGNSYEQYF
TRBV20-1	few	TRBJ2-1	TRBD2	TGCAGTGCTAGGACTAGCGGTGGGACCTACAATGAGCAGTTCTTC	CSARTSGGTYNEQFF
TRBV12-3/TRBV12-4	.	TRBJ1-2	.	TGTGCCAGCAGTCCTGACGGGCCCCAGGCGGACTATGGCTACACCTTC	CASSPDGPQADYGYTF
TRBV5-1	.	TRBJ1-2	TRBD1	TGCGCCAGCAGCTTGGGACAGGGACAGCCTAACTATGGCTACACCTTC	CASSLGQGQPNYGYTF
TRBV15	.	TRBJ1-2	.	TGTGCCACCAGCAGAGATCGGGGGCCGTATAGCTACACCTTC	CATSRDRGPYSYTF
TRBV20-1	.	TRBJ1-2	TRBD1	TGCAGTGCTAGATTGACAGGGCGATACACCTTC	CSARLTGRYTF
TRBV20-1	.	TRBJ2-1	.	TGCAGTGCTAGAAGGGGAGGTTATGAGCAGTTCTTC	CSARRGGYEQFF
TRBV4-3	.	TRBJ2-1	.	TGCGCCAGCAGCCAAGAGCTGTGGAGCTCCTACAATGAGCAGTTCTTC	CASSQELWSSYNEQFF
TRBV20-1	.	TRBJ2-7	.	TGCAGTGCTAAACCGGTTCAGGGCACCTACGAGCAGTACTTC	CSAKPVQGTYEQYF
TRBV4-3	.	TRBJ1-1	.	TGCGCCAGCAGCCAAGATGCGGTACAGAACACTGAAGCTTTCTTT	CASSQDAVQNTEAFF
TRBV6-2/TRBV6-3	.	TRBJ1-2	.	TGTGCCAGCAGAGCCAATGGGTTCGGAGGTGGCTACACCTTC	CASRANGFGGGYTF
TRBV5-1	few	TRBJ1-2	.	TGCGCCAGCAGCGTCTTACAGAGTTCCAACTATGGCTACACCTTC	CASSVLQSSNYGYTF
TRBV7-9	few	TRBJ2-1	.	TGTGCCAGCAGCTCCGATAAGGTTTTGAGCTCCTACAATGAGCAGTTCTTC	CASSSDKVLSSYNEQFF
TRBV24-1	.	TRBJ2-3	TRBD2	TGTGCCACCAGTGAATGGACTAGCGGGGGGGACACAGATACGCAGTATTTT	CATSEWTSGGDTDTQYF
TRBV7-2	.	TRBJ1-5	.	TGTGCCAGCAGCTTATACGGGGGGGAACAAGAGACCCAGCATTTT	CASSLYGGEQETQHF
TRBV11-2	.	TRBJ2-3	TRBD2	TGTGCCAGCAGCTCAACTAGCGGGGGGGTGGCAGATACGCAGTATTTT	CASSSTSGGVADTQYF
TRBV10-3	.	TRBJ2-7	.	TGTGCCATCAGTGAGTTAAATTACGAGCAGTACTTC	CAISELNYEQYF
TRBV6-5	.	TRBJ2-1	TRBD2	TGTGCCAGCAGTTACTACGGACTAGCGGGGGTTGAGCAGTTCTTC	CASSYYGLAGVEQFF
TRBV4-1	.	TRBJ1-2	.	TGCGCCAGCAGCCAAGGGGTCGGGCAGAGCCCCTATGGCTACACCTTC	CASSQGVGQSPYGYTF
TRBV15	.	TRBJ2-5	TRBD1	TGTGCCACCAGCAGCGGACAGGGGAGCTCCCAAGAGACCCAGTACTTC	CATSSGQGSSQETQYF
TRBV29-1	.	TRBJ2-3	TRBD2	TGCAGCGTCTCCCAGGGTGGGACTAGCGGGACAGATACGCAGTATTTT	CSVSQGGTSGTDTQYF
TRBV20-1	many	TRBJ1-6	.	TGCAGTGCTGGGGCTTGGGCGACCCTCCACTTT	CSAGAWATLHF
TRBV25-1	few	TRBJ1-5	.	TGTGCCAGCAGTGAATTGGAAGCAAGGCAGCCCCAGCATTTT	CASSELEARQPQHF
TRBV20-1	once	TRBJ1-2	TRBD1	TGCAGTGCTAGAGACCCAAGGACAGGGGACCCTACTAACTATGGCTACACCTTC	CSARDPRTGDPTNYGYTF
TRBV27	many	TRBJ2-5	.	TGTGCCAGCAGCCCTAGGCAGGGGTCAGAGACCCAGTACTTC	CASSPRQGSETQYF
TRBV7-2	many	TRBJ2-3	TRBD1	TGTGCCAGCAGCACAGGACAGGGGTGGACAGATACGCAGTATTTT	CASSTGQGWTDTQYF
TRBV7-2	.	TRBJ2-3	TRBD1	TGTGCCAGCAGCTTAAGTGGAGGCAGGGGGTCAGATACGCAGTATTTT	CASSLSGGRGSDTQYF
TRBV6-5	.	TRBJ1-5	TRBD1	TGTGCCAGCAGTGAACGGACAGGGGCCAATCAGCCCCAGCATTTT	CASSERTGANQPQHF
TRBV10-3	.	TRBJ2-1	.	TGTGCCATCAGTGAGAGGCAGGTCGGGGAGCAGTTCTTC	CAISERQVGEQFF
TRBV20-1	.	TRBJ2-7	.	TGCAGTGCCCCCAAGGACCATCCTTCTCTCTCCTACAATGAGCAGTACTTC	CSAPKDHPSLSYNEQYF
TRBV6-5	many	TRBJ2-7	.	TGTGCCAGCAGTTACTCGGGGGGCGAGGGTTACGAGCAGTACTTC	CASSYSGGEGYEQYF
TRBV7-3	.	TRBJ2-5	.	TGTGCCAGCAGCGTACGGTACCAAGAGACCCAGTACTTC	CASSVRYQETQYF
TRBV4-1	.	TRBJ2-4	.	TGCGCCAGCAGCCAAGGAGGCTTGGCAGATCATAAAAACATTCAGTACTTC	CASSQGGLADHKNIQYF
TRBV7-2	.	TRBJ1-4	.	TGTGCCAGCAGCTTAGAGCCTCCGGGGACGAGTGAAAAACTGTTTTTT	CASSLEPPGTSEKLFF
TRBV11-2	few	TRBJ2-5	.	TGTGCCAGCAGCCCCCTACGGCTAAAAGAGACCCAGTACTTC	CASSPLRLKETQYF
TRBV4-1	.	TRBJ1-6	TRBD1	TGCGCCAGCAGCCCCTACCCCTCAGGGGGCTCGGAGTATAATTCACCCCTCCACTTT	CASSPYPSGGSEYNSPLHF